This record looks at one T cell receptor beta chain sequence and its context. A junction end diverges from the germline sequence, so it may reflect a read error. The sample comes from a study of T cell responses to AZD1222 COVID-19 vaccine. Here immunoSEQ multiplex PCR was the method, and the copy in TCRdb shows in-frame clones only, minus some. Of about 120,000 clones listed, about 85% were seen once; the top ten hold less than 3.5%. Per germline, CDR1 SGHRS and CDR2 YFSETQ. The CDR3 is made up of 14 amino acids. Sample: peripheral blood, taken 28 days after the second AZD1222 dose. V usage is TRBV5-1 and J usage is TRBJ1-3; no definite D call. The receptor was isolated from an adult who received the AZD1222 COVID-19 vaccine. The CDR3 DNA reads TGCGCCAGCAGTTTGGTACCAGGCGGAAACACCATATATTTT. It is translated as CASSLVPGGNTIYF.